The rows below give T cell receptor beta chains drawn from one sample of a study of blood T cell repertoires in COVID-19. Sequencing was performed with immunoSEQ multiplex PCR; in TCRdb, only in-frame clones are kept and a portion is missing. Of some 240,000 clones in the sample, around nine tenths are singletons; the top ten hold around 0.84%. The sequenced material came from peripheral blood. The receptor source for this set is a man aged 60-69 years with COVID-19, enrolled during active disease. The CDR3 runs from the conserved cysteine through the conserved F or W. D genes are given only for firm matches. Clone size is stated in some rows and not others, as once, few, many or a class when expanded.

V gene: TRBV11-3
clone size: NA
D gene: NA
J gene: TRBJ2-5
CDR3 length: 13
CDR3 DNA: TGTGCCAGCAGCTACGGGGAACGTGAGACCCAGTACTTC
CDR3 protein: CASSYGERETQYF

V gene: TRBV6-6
clone size: NA
D gene: NA
J gene: TRBJ1-2
CDR3 length: 15
CDR3 DNA: TGTGCCAGCAGTTACCGACAGGTGTTGGGCTATGGCTACACCTTC
CDR3 protein: CASSYRQVLGYGYTF

V gene: TRBV19
clone size: NA
D gene: TRBD1
J gene: TRBJ2-1
CDR3 length: 15
CDR3 DNA: TGTGCCAGTAGTCGGAAGGGACAGAACGTCTATGAGCAGTTCTTC
CDR3 protein: CASSRKGQNVYEQFF

V gene: TRBV30
clone size: NA
D gene: NA
J gene: TRBJ2-1
CDR3 length: 15
CDR3 DNA: TGTGCCTGGAGTCCTACCTCATTGGGCAGAGGGGAGCAGTTCTTC
CDR3 protein: CAWSPTSLGRGEQFF

V gene: TRBV5-8
clone size: NA
D gene: TRBD1
J gene: TRBJ1-4
CDR3 length: 16
CDR3 DNA: TGTGCCAGCAGCATGACAGGGGTTGGAACTAATGAAAAACTGTTTTTT
CDR3 protein: CASSMTGVGTNEKLFF

V gene: TRBV7-2
clone size: NA
D gene: NA
J gene: TRBJ1-3
CDR3 length: 15
CDR3 DNA: TGTGCCAGCAGCGTACAGGGACCCTCTGGAAACACCATATATTTT
CDR3 protein: CASSVQGPSGNTIYF

V gene: TRBV9
clone size: NA
D gene: TRBD2
J gene: TRBJ2-7
CDR3 length: 15
CDR3 DNA: TGTGCCAGCAGCGTAGCGGCTAGCGGGCCCTACGAGCAGTACTTC
CDR3 protein: CASSVAASGPYEQYF

V gene: TRBV4-1
clone size: NA
D gene: TRBD2
J gene: TRBJ2-1
CDR3 length: 20
CDR3 DNA: TGCGCCAGCAGCCGATTAAGGACTAGCGGGAGGGGGAGCTCCTACAATGAGCAGTTCTTC
CDR3 protein: CASSRLRTSGRGSSYNEQFF

V gene: TRBV19
clone size: NA
D gene: NA
J gene: TRBJ2-2
CDR3 length: 18
CDR3 DNA: TGTGCCAGTAGTATAGGTGAAGGAAATACTAAGAACACCGGGGAGCTGTTTTTT
CDR3 protein: CASSIGEGNTKNTGELFF

V gene: TRBV3-1/TRBV3-2
clone size: NA
D gene: NA
J gene: TRBJ1-1
CDR3 length: 13
CDR3 DNA: TGTGCCAGCAGCCCTCCGGGGGGCACTGAAGCTTTCTTT
CDR3 protein: CASSPPGGTEAFF

V gene: TRBV9
clone size: NA
D gene: TRBD2
J gene: TRBJ2-1
CDR3 length: 16
CDR3 DNA: TGTGCCAGCAGCGTTGGGACTAGCTCCTTGTATGGTGAGCAGTTCTTC
CDR3 protein: CASSVGTSSLYGEQFF

V gene: TRBV19
clone size: NA
D gene: TRBD1
J gene: TRBJ1-5
CDR3 length: 16
CDR3 DNA: TGTGCCAGTAGTGGACAGGGGGCTAGGTTTTTACAGCCCCAGCATTTT
CDR3 protein: CASSGQGARFLQPQHF

V gene: TRBV21-1
clone size: NA
D gene: NA
J gene: TRBJ2-7
CDR3 length: 17
CDR3 DNA: TGTGCCAGCAGCAAGGATCACAGGGGGCGGTGGAGTTACGAGCAGTACTTC
CDR3 protein: CASSKDHRGRWSYEQYF

V gene: TRBV28
clone size: once
D gene: NA
J gene: TRBJ1-5
CDR3 length: 14
CDR3 DNA: TGTGCCAGCAGGCGCGACAGCAGCAATCAGCCCCAGCATTTT
CDR3 protein: CASRRDSSNQPQHF

V gene: TRBV28
clone size: NA
D gene: TRBD1
J gene: TRBJ1-1
CDR3 length: 15
CDR3 DNA: TGTGCCAGCAGTTCACCAGGGGGAAGGGACACTGAAGCTTTCTTT
CDR3 protein: CASSSPGGRDTEAFF

V gene: TRBV19
clone size: NA
D gene: NA
J gene: TRBJ2-7
CDR3 length: 13
CDR3 DNA: TGTGCCAGTAGTAGGACAGCCGCCTACGAGCAGTACTTC
CDR3 protein: CASSRTAAYEQYF

V gene: TRBV6-5
clone size: NA
D gene: TRBD1
J gene: TRBJ1-2
CDR3 length: 15
CDR3 DNA: TGTGCCAGCAGTTATTCGTCAGGGGGCGCGGGTGGCTACACCTTC
CDR3 protein: CASSYSSGGAGGYTF

V gene: TRBV30
clone size: NA
D gene: NA
J gene: TRBJ1-4
CDR3 length: 12
CDR3 DNA: TGTGCCTGGAGTGTAACAGGTGAAAAACTGTTTTTT
CDR3 protein: CAWSVTGEKLFF

V gene: TRBV12-3/TRBV12-4
clone size: once
D gene: NA
J gene: TRBJ1-1
CDR3 length: 13
CDR3 DNA: TGTGCCAGCAGTTTATATTCTGCACAGGAAACTTTCTTT
CDR3 protein: CASSLYSAQETFF

V gene: TRBV27
clone size: NA
D gene: NA
J gene: TRBJ2-5
CDR3 length: 14
CDR3 DNA: TGTGCCAGCAGTTTTAAGGCGGACCAAGAGACCCAGTACTTC
CDR3 protein: CASSFKADQETQYF

V gene: TRBV30
clone size: NA
D gene: TRBD1
J gene: TRBJ1-1
CDR3 length: 14
CDR3 DNA: TGTGCCTGGAGTTTTGGACAGGGGGGTTCCCAAGCTTTCTTT
CDR3 protein: CAWSFGQGGSQAFF

V gene: TRBV6-5
clone size: once
D gene: TRBD1
J gene: TRBJ1-2
CDR3 length: 12
CDR3 DNA: TGTGCCAGCAGCCAGACAGGGAACGGCTACACCTTC
CDR3 protein: CASSQTGNGYTF

V gene: TRBV6-5
clone size: few
D gene: NA
J gene: TRBJ2-1
CDR3 length: 12
CDR3 DNA: TGTGCCAGCACTACAGTGCACAATGAGCAGTTCTTC
CDR3 protein: CASTTVHNEQFF

V gene: TRBV19
clone size: NA
D gene: TRBD2
J gene: TRBJ2-7
CDR3 length: 14
CDR3 DNA: TGTGCCAGTAGTTCATTAGCGGGGCCCTACGAGCAGTACTTC
CDR3 protein: CASSSLAGPYEQYF

V gene: TRBV28
clone size: few
D gene: TRBD1
J gene: TRBJ1-1
CDR3 length: 13
CDR3 DNA: TGTGCCAGCAGGACAGGGGGCGTAACTGAAGCTTTCTTT
CDR3 protein: CASRTGGVTEAFF

V gene: TRBV18
clone size: NA
D gene: NA
J gene: TRBJ1-4
CDR3 length: 17
CDR3 DNA: TGTGCCAGCTCACCCCCTGCCGGGACACATAATAATGAAAAACTGTTTTTT
CDR3 protein: CASSPPAGTHNNEKLFF

V gene: TRBV29-1
clone size: few
D gene: TRBD1
J gene: TRBJ2-5
CDR3 length: 15
CDR3 DNA: TGCAGCGTTGTTTGGCCTAGACAGGGCCAAGAGACCCAGTACTTC
CDR3 protein: CSVVWPRQGQETQYF

V gene: TRBV3-1/TRBV3-2
clone size: NA
D gene: TRBD2
J gene: TRBJ2-2
CDR3 length: 18
CDR3 DNA: TGTGCCAGCAGCCAAAGGTATAGCGGGAGGGGGAACACCGGGGAGCTGTTTTTT
CDR3 protein: CASSQRYSGRGNTGELFF

V gene: TRBV9
clone size: once
D gene: TRBD2
J gene: TRBJ2-5
CDR3 length: 15
CDR3 DNA: TGTGCCAGCAGCGTAGCGGGGGGATATAGCGAGACCCAGTACTTC
CDR3 protein: CASSVAGGYSETQYF

V gene: TRBV2
clone size: NA
D gene: NA
J gene: TRBJ2-1
CDR3 length: 17
CDR3 DNA: TGTGCCAGCACCGCCGGGGTAGCGGCACAGCGAGACAATGAGCAGTTCTTC
CDR3 protein: CASTAGVAAQRDNEQFF

V gene: TRBV9
clone size: NA
D gene: TRBD1
J gene: TRBJ2-1
CDR3 length: 15
CDR3 DNA: TGTGCCAGCAGCCTTGGACAGGGTAACTACAATGAGCAGTTCTTC
CDR3 protein: CASSLGQGNYNEQFF

V gene: TRBV7-2
clone size: NA
D gene: NA
J gene: TRBJ2-5
CDR3 length: 17
CDR3 DNA: TGTGCCAGCACCCCCGGAGGGAGAGCGGGTGGGCAAGAGACCCAGTACTTC
CDR3 protein: CASTPGGRAGGQETQYF

V gene: TRBV6-1
clone size: NA
D gene: NA
J gene: TRBJ1-2
CDR3 length: 15
CDR3 DNA: TGTGCCAGCAGTGAAGCGGGCAGGGTGGACTATGGCTACACCTTC
CDR3 protein: CASSEAGRVDYGYTF

V gene: TRBV7-2
clone size: NA
D gene: TRBD2
J gene: TRBJ2-2
CDR3 length: 16
CDR3 DNA: TGTGCCAGCAGTCGAACTAGCGGGGGTTACACCGGGGAGCTGTTTTTT
CDR3 protein: CASSRTSGGYTGELFF

V gene: TRBV4-2
clone size: NA
D gene: TRBD1
J gene: TRBJ1-2
CDR3 length: 17
CDR3 DNA: TGTGCCAGCAGCCAAGATCAGCGGGACAGGGGGCAGAAGGGCTACACCTTC
CDR3 protein: CASSQDQRDRGQKGYTF

V gene: TRBV7-8
clone size: NA
D gene: NA
J gene: TRBJ2-7
CDR3 length: 13
CDR3 DNA: TGTGCCAGCAGCCGGACAGAGGCCTACGAGCAGTACTTC
CDR3 protein: CASSRTEAYEQYF

V gene: TRBV19
clone size: once
D gene: NA
J gene: TRBJ1-1
CDR3 length: 17
CDR3 DNA: TGTGCCAGTAGTATAGCCTACTTCAGGCAAATGAACACTGAAGCTTTCTTT
CDR3 protein: CASSIAYFRQMNTEAFF

V gene: TRBV18
clone size: few
D gene: TRBD1
J gene: TRBJ1-1
CDR3 length: 15
CDR3 DNA: TGTGCCAGCTCAACCTTGACAGGGTTTAGCGCTGAAGCTTTCTTT
CDR3 protein: CASSTLTGFSAEAFF

V gene: TRBV30
clone size: NA
D gene: NA
J gene: TRBJ2-2
CDR3 length: 15
CDR3 DNA: TGTGCCTGGAGTGCCATAAGCTTGAGGACCGGGGAGCTGTTTTTT
CDR3 protein: CAWSAISLRTGELFF

V gene: TRBV27
clone size: once
D gene: TRBD1
J gene: TRBJ1-2
CDR3 length: 13
CDR3 DNA: TGTGCCAGCGCGACAGGGAGGCTCTATGGCTACACCTTC
CDR3 protein: CASATGRLYGYTF

V gene: TRBV11-3
clone size: few
D gene: TRBD1
J gene: TRBJ2-1
CDR3 length: 15
CDR3 DNA: TGTGCCAGCAGCTCCGGGACAGGGCCCTACAATGAGCAGTTCTTC
CDR3 protein: CASSSGTGPYNEQFF

V gene: TRBV10-2
clone size: NA
D gene: NA
J gene: TRBJ2-1
CDR3 length: 12
CDR3 DNA: TGCGCCAGCAGCCCCCTCCTCAATGAGCAGTTCTTC
CDR3 protein: CASSPLLNEQFF

V gene: TRBV4-1
clone size: NA
D gene: TRBD1
J gene: TRBJ1-5
CDR3 length: 16
CDR3 DNA: TGCGCCAGCAGCCACCGGACAGGGAATAACAATCAGCCCCAGCATTTT
CDR3 protein: CASSHRTGNNNQPQHF

V gene: TRBV18
clone size: NA
D gene: NA
J gene: TRBJ2-2
CDR3 length: 16
CDR3 DNA: TGTGCCAGCTCACGAGTACACCTAGCGAACACCGGGGAGCTGTTTTTT
CDR3 protein: CASSRVHLANTGELFF

V gene: TRBV5-7
clone size: NA
D gene: TRBD2
J gene: TRBJ2-1
CDR3 length: 19
CDR3 DNA: TGTGCCAGCAGCTTGGATGGCGGGAGTCCCCCCAGGCCCTACAATGAGCAGTTCTTC
CDR3 protein: CASSLDGGSPPRPYNEQFF

V gene: TRBV27
clone size: once
D gene: NA
J gene: TRBJ1-1
CDR3 length: 15
CDR3 DNA: TGTGCCAGCAGTCCGGCGACAGGCAGGAACACTGAAGCTTTCTTT
CDR3 protein: CASSPATGRNTEAFF

V gene: TRBV7-2
clone size: NA
D gene: NA
J gene: TRBJ1-5
CDR3 length: 13
CDR3 DNA: TGTGCCAGCAGCCCCGGACAGACCCAGCCCCAGCATTTT
CDR3 protein: CASSPGQTQPQHF

V gene: TRBV28
clone size: NA
D gene: TRBD1
J gene: TRBJ1-5
CDR3 length: 17
CDR3 DNA: TGTGCCAGCAGTTCAGGGACAGGGGCCTTGAGCAATCAGCCCCAGCATTTT
CDR3 protein: CASSSGTGALSNQPQHF

V gene: TRBV7-2
clone size: NA
D gene: NA
J gene: TRBJ1-6
CDR3 length: 15
CDR3 DNA: TGTGCCAGCAGCTCCCGACAGATAGGGGTGGAACCCCTCCACTTT
CDR3 protein: CASSSRQIGVEPLHF

V gene: TRBV27
clone size: NA
D gene: NA
J gene: TRBJ1-5
CDR3 length: 16
CDR3 DNA: TGTGCCAGCAGTTCCCTGATAGAGGAAAGCAATCAGCCCCAGCATTTT
CDR3 protein: CASSSLIEESNQPQHF

V gene: TRBV30
clone size: NA
D gene: NA
J gene: TRBJ2-2
CDR3 length: 14
CDR3 DNA: TGTGCCTGGAGTGTAGCAGGGAACACCGGGGAGCTGTTTTTT
CDR3 protein: CAWSVAGNTGELFF

V gene: TRBV5-1
clone size: NA
D gene: NA
J gene: TRBJ1-3
CDR3 length: 15
CDR3 DNA: TGCGCCAGCAGCAACGGACTGGTCTCTGGAAACACCATATATTTT
CDR3 protein: CASSNGLVSGNTIYF

V gene: TRBV5-1
clone size: NA
D gene: TRBD2
J gene: TRBJ2-3
CDR3 length: 16
CDR3 DNA: TGCGCCAGCAGCTCTACTAGCGGGGTTAGCACAGATACGCAGTATTTT
CDR3 protein: CASSSTSGVSTDTQYF

V gene: TRBV6-6
clone size: NA
D gene: TRBD2
J gene: TRBJ2-1
CDR3 length: 16
CDR3 DNA: TGTGCCAGCAGTTCCCTACTAGCGAAGCGGTACAATGAGCAGTTCTTC
CDR3 protein: CASSSLLAKRYNEQFF

V gene: TRBV19
clone size: NA
D gene: TRBD2
J gene: TRBJ2-1
CDR3 length: 16
CDR3 DNA: TGTGCCAGTACTATGGGCGGGAGGGGCCCCTACAATGAGCAGTTCTTC
CDR3 protein: CASTMGGRGPYNEQFF

V gene: TRBV18
clone size: NA
D gene: NA
J gene: TRBJ2-1
CDR3 length: 16
CDR3 DNA: TGTGCCAGCTCGAATTTTCGAGGCGGCTCCTACAATGAGCAGTTCTTC
CDR3 protein: CASSNFRGGSYNEQFF

V gene: TRBV5-1
clone size: NA
D gene: TRBD1
J gene: TRBJ1-1
CDR3 length: 15
CDR3 DNA: TGCGCCAGCAGCTTGGACAGGGGGCGGAGCACTGAAGCTTTCTTT
CDR3 protein: CASSLDRGRSTEAFF

V gene: TRBV30
clone size: NA
D gene: TRBD1
J gene: TRBJ2-7
CDR3 length: 14
CDR3 DNA: TGTGCCTGGAGTACCGGGACAGGGGGGGTCGAGCAGTACTTC
CDR3 protein: CAWSTGTGGVEQYF

V gene: TRBV27
clone size: NA
D gene: TRBD1
J gene: TRBJ1-2
CDR3 length: 15
CDR3 DNA: TGTGCCAGCAGTCCGGGGACAGGACCCAACTATGGCTACACCTTC
CDR3 protein: CASSPGTGPNYGYTF